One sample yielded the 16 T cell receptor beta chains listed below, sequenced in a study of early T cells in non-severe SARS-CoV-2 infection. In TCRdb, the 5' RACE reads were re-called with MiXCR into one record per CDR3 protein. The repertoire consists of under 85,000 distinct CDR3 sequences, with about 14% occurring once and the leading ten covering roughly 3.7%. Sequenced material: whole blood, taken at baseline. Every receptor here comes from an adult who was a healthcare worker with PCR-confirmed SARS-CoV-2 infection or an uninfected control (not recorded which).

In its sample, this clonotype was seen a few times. The CDR3, as DNA: TGTGCCAGCAGCGTAAGACTGCCGAGCTCTGGGGCCAACGTCCTGACTTTC. Residues: CASSVRLPSSGANVLTF. This chain links TRBV5-5 with TRBJ2-6; D is unresolved. V gave up 4 bases and J gave up 0 bases, with 14 bases separating them. The germline CDR1 and CDR2 sequences are SGHKS and YYEKEE (reference sequence). The CDR3 totals 17 residues. The whole variable domain, remainder taken from reference TRBV5-5 and TRBJ2-6, is DAGVTQSPTHLIKTRGQQVTLRCSPISGHKSVSWYQQVLGQGPQFIFQYYEKEERGRGNFPDRFSARQFPNYSSELNVNALLLGDSALYLCASSVRLPSSGANVLTFGAGSRLTVL.

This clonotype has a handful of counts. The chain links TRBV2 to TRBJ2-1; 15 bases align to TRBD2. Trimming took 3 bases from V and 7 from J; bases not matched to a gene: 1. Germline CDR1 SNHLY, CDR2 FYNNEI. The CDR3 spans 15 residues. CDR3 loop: CASSEGLAGGNEQFF. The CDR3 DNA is TGTGCCAGCAGTGAGGGACTAGCGGGGGGAAATGAGCAGTTCTTC.

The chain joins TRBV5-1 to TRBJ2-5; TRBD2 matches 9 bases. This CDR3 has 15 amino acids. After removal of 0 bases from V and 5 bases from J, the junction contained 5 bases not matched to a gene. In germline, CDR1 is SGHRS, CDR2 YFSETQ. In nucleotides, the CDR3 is TGCGCCAGCAGCTTGGAAGGCGGGAGGGACGAGACCCAGTACTTC. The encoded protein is CASSLEGGRDETQYF.

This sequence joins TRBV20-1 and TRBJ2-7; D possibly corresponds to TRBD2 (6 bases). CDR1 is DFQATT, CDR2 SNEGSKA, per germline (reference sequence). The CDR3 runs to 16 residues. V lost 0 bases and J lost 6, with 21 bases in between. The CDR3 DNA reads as TGCAGTGCTAGAGATAGGGGCGGGACCCAGTCCGGCGAGCAGTACTTC. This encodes CSARDRGGTQSGEQYF.

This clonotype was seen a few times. CDR3 DNA: TGTGCCAGCAGCTTAGAAAGGGGGCTGAACACTGAAGCTTTCTTT. This gives the protein CASSLERGLNTEAFF. This rearrangement joins TRBV7-3 to TRBJ1-1; 7 nucleotides agree with TRBD1. The J segment lost 0 bases and the V segment lost 2 bases, leaving 3 bases of the junction unmatched. The CDR3 extends over 15 amino acids. Germline values: CDR1 SGHTA, CDR2 FQGTGA.

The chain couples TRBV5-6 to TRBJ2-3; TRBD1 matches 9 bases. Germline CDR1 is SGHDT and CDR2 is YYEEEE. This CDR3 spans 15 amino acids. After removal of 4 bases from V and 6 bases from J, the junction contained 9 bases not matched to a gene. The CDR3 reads CASSTGQGRADTQYF. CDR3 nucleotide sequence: TGTGCCAGCAGCACGGGACAGGGCAGGGCGGATACGCAGTATTTT.

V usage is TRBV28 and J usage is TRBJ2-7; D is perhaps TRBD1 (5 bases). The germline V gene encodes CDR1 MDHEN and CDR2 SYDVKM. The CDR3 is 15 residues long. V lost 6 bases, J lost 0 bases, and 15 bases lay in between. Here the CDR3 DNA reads TGTGCCAGCAGGTCATGGGGCCCAATCTCCTACGAGCAGTACTTC. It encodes CASRSWGPISYEQYF.

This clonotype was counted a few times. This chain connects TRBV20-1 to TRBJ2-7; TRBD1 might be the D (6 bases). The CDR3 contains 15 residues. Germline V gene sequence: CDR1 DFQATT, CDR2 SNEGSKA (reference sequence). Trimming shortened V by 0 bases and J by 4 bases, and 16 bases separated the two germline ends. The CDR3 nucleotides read TGCAGTGCTAGAGATCCGGCAGGGGCAAGGTACGAGCAGTACTTC. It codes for CSARDPAGARYEQYF.

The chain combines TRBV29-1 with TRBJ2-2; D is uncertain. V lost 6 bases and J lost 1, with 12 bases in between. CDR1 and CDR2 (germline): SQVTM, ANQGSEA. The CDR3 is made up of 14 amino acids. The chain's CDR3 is CSVLSSGNTGELFF. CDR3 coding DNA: TGCAGCGTCCTATCTTCGGGGAACACCGGGGAGCTGTTTTTT.

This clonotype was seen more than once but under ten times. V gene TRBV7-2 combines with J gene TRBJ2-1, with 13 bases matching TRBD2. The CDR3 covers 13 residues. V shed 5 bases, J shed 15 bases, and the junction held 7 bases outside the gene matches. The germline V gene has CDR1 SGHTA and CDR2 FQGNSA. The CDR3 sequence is CASSMPGLAGRFF. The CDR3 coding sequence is TGTGCCAGCAGCATGCCGGGACTAGCGGGAAGGTTCTTC.

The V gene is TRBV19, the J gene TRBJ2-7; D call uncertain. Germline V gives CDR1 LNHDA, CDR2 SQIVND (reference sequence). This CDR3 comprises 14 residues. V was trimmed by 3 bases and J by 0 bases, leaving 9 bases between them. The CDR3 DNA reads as TGTGCCAGTAGTATCCATTGGAGCTCCTACGAGCAGTACTTC. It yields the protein CASSIHWSSYEQYF.

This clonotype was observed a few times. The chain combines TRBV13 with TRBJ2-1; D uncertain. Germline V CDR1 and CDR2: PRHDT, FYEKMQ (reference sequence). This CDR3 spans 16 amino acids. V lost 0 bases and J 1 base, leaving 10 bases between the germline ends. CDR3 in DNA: TGTGCCAGCAGCTTAGGCTTGGCGGAGTCCTACAATGAGCAGTTCTTC. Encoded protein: CASSLGLAESYNEQFF.

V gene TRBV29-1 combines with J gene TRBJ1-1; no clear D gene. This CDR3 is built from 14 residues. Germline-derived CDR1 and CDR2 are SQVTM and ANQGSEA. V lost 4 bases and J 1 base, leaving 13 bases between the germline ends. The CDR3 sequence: CSVAKGTENTEAFF. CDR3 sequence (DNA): TGCAGCGTTGCCAAGGGAACCGAGAACACTGAAGCTTTCTTT.

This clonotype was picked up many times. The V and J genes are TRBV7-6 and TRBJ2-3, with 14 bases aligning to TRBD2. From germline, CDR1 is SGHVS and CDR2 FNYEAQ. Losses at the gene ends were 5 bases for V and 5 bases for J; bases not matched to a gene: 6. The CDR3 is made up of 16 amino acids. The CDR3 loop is CASSQGTSGSQDTQYF. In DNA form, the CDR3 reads TGTGCCAGCAGCCAAGGGACTAGCGGGAGTCAAGATACGCAGTATTTT.

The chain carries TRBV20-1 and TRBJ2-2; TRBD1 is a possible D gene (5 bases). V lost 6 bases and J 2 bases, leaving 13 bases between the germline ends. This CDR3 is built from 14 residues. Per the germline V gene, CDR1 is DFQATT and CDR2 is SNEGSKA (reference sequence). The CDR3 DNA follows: TGCAGTGCCTACGTCCAGGGAAACACCGGGGAGCTGTTTTTT. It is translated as CSAYVQGNTGELFF.

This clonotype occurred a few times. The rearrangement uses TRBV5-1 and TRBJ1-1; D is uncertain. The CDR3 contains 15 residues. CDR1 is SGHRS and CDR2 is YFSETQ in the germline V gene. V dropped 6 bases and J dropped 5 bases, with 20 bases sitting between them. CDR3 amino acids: CASTPTQPPGTEAFF. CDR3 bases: TGCGCCAGCACTCCGACCCAACCACCGGGGACTGAAGCTTTCTTT.